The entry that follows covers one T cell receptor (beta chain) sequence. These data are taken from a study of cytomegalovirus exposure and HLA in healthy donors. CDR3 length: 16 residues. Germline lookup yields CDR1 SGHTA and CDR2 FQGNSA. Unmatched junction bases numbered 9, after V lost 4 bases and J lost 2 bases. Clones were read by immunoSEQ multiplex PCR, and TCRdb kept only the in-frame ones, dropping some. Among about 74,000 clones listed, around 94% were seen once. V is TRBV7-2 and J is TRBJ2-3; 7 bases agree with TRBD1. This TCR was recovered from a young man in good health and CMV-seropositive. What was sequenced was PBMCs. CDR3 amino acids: CASSSLPRGYTDTQYF. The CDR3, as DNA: TGTGCCAGCAGCTCCTTACCCAGGGGGTACACAGATACGCAGTATTTT. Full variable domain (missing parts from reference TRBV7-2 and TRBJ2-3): GAGVSQSPSNKVTEKGKDVELRCDPISGHTALYWYRQSLGQGLEFLIYFQGNSAPDKSGLPSDRFSAERTGGSVSTLTIQRTQQEDSAVYLCASSSLPRGYTDTQYFGPGTRLTVL.